The entry that follows covers one T cell receptor beta chain sequence. This entry belongs to a study of T cell responses to AZD1222 COVID-19 vaccine. V lost 1 base and J lost 2, with 14 bases in between. The CDR3 is made up of 16 amino acids. Germline loops: CDR1 SGHTS, CDR2 YDEGEE. This table comes from immunoSEQ multiplex PCR, and its TCRdb copy is limited to in-frame clones, with some not included. The sample includes under 200,000 clones, approximately 93% of them seen just once. Source: peripheral blood, taken on day 0 of AZD1222 vaccination. This sequence originates from an adult in good health. This chain uses TRBV5-8 with TRBJ2-3; D is possibly TRBD1 (5 bases). Written as DNA, the CDR3 is TGTGCCAGCAGCTTGTGGCAGGGTATCGTCACAGATACGCAGTATTTT. Its protein product is CASSLWQGIVTDTQYF.